The 22 T cell receptor beta chains reported below all come from one sample, sequenced in a study of technical replicates of blood from several donors. The protocol was immunoSEQ multiplex PCR, while the TCRdb copy is restricted to in-frame clones and leaves out a portion. The repertoire includes tens of thousands of clones, around nine tenths of them detected once, and under 6% sits in the top ten. Sequencing was carried out using PBMCs. These receptors all stem from a human donor in good health. Some clones in this sample may be carry-over from other donors' samples.

The gene calls are TRBV5-1 and TRBJ1-3; 9 bases fit TRBD1. The CDR3 is 13 residues long. V lost 5 bases and J lost 6; bases outside the gene matches: 3. Germline V CDR1 and CDR2: SGHRS, YFSETQ. The CDR3 here is CASRQGAENTIYF. The DNA for the CDR3 is TGCGCCAGCAGACAGGGGGCGGAAAACACCATATATTTT.

V usage is TRBV28 and J usage is TRBJ1-4; weak D call: TRBD1 (6 bases). Germline V gives CDR1 MDHEN, CDR2 SYDVKM. This CDR3 is built from 14 residues. Deletions cut 8 bases from V and 2 bases from J, with 12 bases between. The CDR3 protein is CASEGGGTNEKLFF. The CDR3 region has the DNA TGTGCCAGCGAGGGGGGGGGCACTAATGAAAAACTGTTTTTT.

V usage is TRBV7-9 and J usage is TRBJ2-5, with a weak D call TRBD1 (6 bases). There are 15 residues in the CDR3. Germline lookup yields CDR1 SEHNR and CDR2 FQNEAQ (reference sequence). V dropped 4 bases and J dropped 5 bases, with 17 bases sitting between them. The CDR3 sequence: CASSSGHRPGETQYF. CDR3 coding DNA: TGTGCCAGCAGCTCGGGACATCGCCCGGGGGAGACCCAGTACTTC.

The chain joins TRBV10-3 to TRBJ2-3; 10 bases fit TRBD2. The CDR3 is made up of 15 amino acids. After removal of 7 bases from V and 1 base from J, the junction contained 5 bases not matched to a gene. Per germline, CDR1 ENHRY and CDR2 SYGVKD. The CDR3 region is CAITASGGRTDTQYF. The DNA of the CDR3 is TGTGCCATCACTGCTAGCGGGGGACGCACAGATACGCAGTATTTT.

The chain links TRBV7-2 to TRBJ2-5; TRBD2 agrees at 14 bases. Germline V gene lookup returns CDR1 SGHTA and CDR2 FQGNSA. The CDR3 spans 16 residues. Trimming removed 6 bases from V and 5 bases from J; junction bases left unmatched: 8. CDR3 sequence: CASRRTSGGRGETQYF. The CDR3 bases are TGTGCCAGCAGACGGACTAGCGGGGGGCGAGGGGAGACCCAGTACTTC.

V usage is TRBV7-9 and J usage is TRBJ1-2, with 8 bases aligning to TRBD1. The CDR3 totals 17 residues. Unmatched junction bases numbered 11, after V lost 5 bases and J lost 0 bases. Germline CDR1 and CDR2: SEHNR and FQNEAQ (reference sequence). DNA for the CDR3: TGTGCCAGCAGCGCCACACAGGGGGACTATTCTAACTATGGCTACACCTTC. This sequence encodes CASSATQGDYSNYGYTF.

For the CDR3, the DNA is TGTGCCAGCAGCGTAGGTAGGACTAGCAACAATGAGCAGTTCTTC. Translating gives CASSVGRTSNNEQFF. The chain combines TRBV9 with TRBJ2-1; TRBD2 matches at 8 bases. V lost 0 bases to trimming and J lost 5 bases; unmatched junction nucleotides: 4. The CDR3 is made up of 15 amino acids. The germline V gene encodes CDR1 SGDLS and CDR2 YYNGEE.

The chain carries TRBV5-1 and TRBJ1-1; D uncertain. The CDR3 has 15 residues. V lost 4 bases and J lost 6, with 19 bases in between. Germline lookup yields CDR1 SGHRS and CDR2 YFSETQ. CDR3 DNA sequence: TGCGCCAGCAGCCAAACCGCAGGCACCCCCGCTGAAGCTTTCTTT. Translated: CASSQTAGTPAEAFF.

The chain has TRBV14 and TRBJ2-7; the D is unclear. Germline assignment: CDR1 SGHDN and CDR2 FVKESK. The CDR3 covers 12 residues. Trimming stripped 4 bases from V and 3 bases from J, with 7 bases between. The CDR3: CASSPSRYEQYF. The DNA for the CDR3 is TGTGCCAGCAGCCCGAGCCGCTACGAGCAGTACTTC. The variable domain in full, with the rest retrieved from reference TRBV14 and TRBJ2-7, is EAGVTQFPSHSVIEKGQTVTLRCDPISGHDNLYWYRRVMGKEIKFLLHFVKESKQDESGMPNNRFLAERTGGTYSTLKVQPAELEDSGVYFCASSPSRYEQYFGPGTRLTVT.

The chain links TRBV2 to TRBJ1-6; tentatively, D is TRBD1 (6 bases). V was cut by 5 bases and J by 5 bases, with 7 bases left in between. Germline V gene data show CDR1 as SNHLY and CDR2 as FYNNEI. CDR3 size: 13 residues. CDR3 residues: CASSSGDNSPLHF. CDR3 nucleotide sequence: TGTGCCAGCAGTTCAGGGGATAATTCACCCCTCCACTTT. The whole variable domain, filled in from reference TRBV2 and TRBJ1-6, reads EPEVTQTPSHQVTQMGQEVILRCVPISNHLYFYWYRQILGQKVEFLVSFYNNEISEKSEIFDDQFSVERPDGSNFTLKIRSTKLEDSAMYFCASSSGDNSPLHFGNGTRLTVT.

This chain's CDR3 is CASREAGGNNEQFF. CDR3 DNA: TGTGCCAGCCGTGAGGCGGGAGGGAACAATGAGCAGTTCTTC. The gene calls are TRBV5-6 and TRBJ2-1, with 9 bases lining up with TRBD2. Trimming took 7 bases from V and 5 from J; bases not matched to a gene: 7. CDR1 and CDR2 from the germline V gene are SGHDT and YYEEEE. The CDR3 consists of 14 residues. The complete variable domain, with remaining parts taken from reference TRBV5-6 and TRBJ2-1, reads DAGVTQSPTHLIKTRGQQVTLRCSPKSGHDTVSWYQQALGQGPQFIFQYYEEEERQRGNFPDRFSGHQFPNYSSELNVNALLLGDSALYLCASREAGGNNEQFFGPGTRLTVL.

The CDR3 sequence is CASSRTGPLYEQYF. The CDR3 region has the DNA TGTGCCAGCAGCCGGACAGGACCCCTCTACGAGCAGTACTTC. The gene calls are TRBV5-4 and TRBJ2-7; 7 nucleotides align to TRBD1. J was trimmed by 3 bases and V by 4 bases; bases with no gene match: 7. The CDR3 has 14 amino acids. The germline V gene encodes CDR1 SGHNT and CDR2 YYREEE (reference sequence).

This clone has a single count. J is TRBJ1-3 and V is TRBV12-5; 7 bases align to TRBD1. Germline V CDR1 and CDR2: LGHNT, FRNRAP. Trimming cost V 7 bases and J 2 bases; bases outside gene matches: 8. CDR3 length: 15 amino acids. CDR3 protein: CASALTGTAGNTIYF. Written as DNA, the CDR3 is TGTGCTAGTGCCTTAACCGGGACAGCTGGAAACACCATATATTTT.

The chain combines TRBV7-6 with TRBJ1-5, with D hard to call. Germline CDR1 is SGHVS and CDR2 is FNYEAQ. The CDR3 totals 14 residues. V shed 5 bases and J shed 6 bases, with 14 bases lying between them. The chain's CDR3 is CASSPREGGQPQHF. The CDR3 DNA sequence: TGTGCCAGCAGCCCCCGTGAGGGCGGTCAGCCCCAGCATTTT. The whole variable domain, remainder taken from reference TRBV7-6 and TRBJ1-5, is GAGVSQSPRYKVTKRGQDVALRCDPISGHVSLYWYRQALGQGPEFLTYFNYEAQQDKSGLPNDRFSAERPEGSISTLTIQRTEQRDSAMYRCASSPREGGQPQHFGDGTRLSIL.

V usage is TRBV27 and J usage is TRBJ2-7; 7 bases match TRBD2. Trimming cost V 2 bases and J 2 bases; bases outside gene matches: 9. The CDR3 covers 16 residues. CDR1 is MNHEY and CDR2 is SMNVEV in the germline V gene (reference sequence). CDR3: CASSLTPGRGAYEQYF. CDR3 coding DNA: TGTGCCAGCAGTTTAACCCCGGGCCGGGGGGCCTACGAGCAGTACTTC.

The chain has TRBV7-9 and TRBJ2-7, with 9 bases identical to TRBD2. Losses at the gene ends were 5 bases for V and 2 bases for J; bases not matched to a gene: 19. Germline CDR1 is SEHNR and CDR2 is FQNEAQ (reference sequence). The CDR3 is made up of 19 amino acids. The CDR3 is CASSQRSGTSKTLTYEQYF. CDR3 sequence (DNA): TGTGCCAGCAGCCAAAGGTCGGGGACTAGCAAGACTTTAACCTACGAGCAGTACTTC.

The chain couples TRBV7-8 to TRBJ2-3; 12 bases agree with TRBD2. Germline V gene lookup returns CDR1 SGHVS and CDR2 FQNEAQ. V was pared by 4 bases and J by 7 bases, with 6 bases of the junction left unmatched. The CDR3 consists of 15 residues. In nucleotides, the CDR3 is TGTGCCAGCAGCTCTCTAGCGGGAGGGACTAATACGCAGTATTTT. It encodes CASSSLAGGTNTQYF.

The J gene is TRBJ2-7, the V gene TRBV7-3; the D gene is possibly TRBD2 (5 bases). V was clipped by 5 bases and J by 4 bases, with 12 bases between them. Germline V gene lookup returns CDR1 SGHTA and CDR2 FQGTGA. CDR3 length: 13 amino acids. CDR3 amino acids: CASSRFPGYEQYF. CDR3 in DNA: TGTGCCAGCAGCCGCTTCCCGGGGTACGAGCAGTACTTC.

V and J are TRBV10-3 and TRBJ1-5; 7 bases are a match to TRBD1. The germline CDR1 and CDR2 sequences are ENHRY and SYGVKD. With 5 bases clipped from V and 1 base from J, the junction kept 2 bases outside the gene matches. This CDR3 spans 14 amino acids. In DNA form, the CDR3 reads TGTGCCATCAGTCCGGGACAGAGCAATCAGCCCCAGCATTTT. Protein: CAISPGQSNQPQHF.

The V and J genes are TRBV14 and TRBJ1-3, with a weak D call TRBD1 (6 bases). This CDR3 has 15 residues. Germline V CDR1 and CDR2: SGHDN, FVKESK. With 4 bases removed from V and 1 base from J, the gap between germline ends came to 11 bases. In nucleotides, the CDR3 is TGTGCCAGCAGCCCGGACAGAAATTCTGGAAACACCATATATTTT. It is translated as CASSPDRNSGNTIYF.

The J gene is TRBJ2-1, the V gene TRBV4-3; 10 bases are a match to TRBD2. In germline, CDR1 is LGHNA, CDR2 YSLEER. This CDR3 has 21 residues. After removal of 4 bases from V and 0 bases from J, the junction contained 18 bases not matched to a gene. CDR3 amino acids: CASSPRGSGGSRSSSYNEQFF. CDR3 coding DNA: TGCGCCAGCAGCCCCCGGGGTAGCGGGGGGTCCCGATCCAGCTCCTACAATGAGCAGTTCTTC.

The J gene is TRBJ1-4, the V gene TRBV5-1; D ambiguous. V was cut by 0 bases and J by 5 bases, with 11 bases left in between. There are 15 residues in the CDR3. Germline V CDR1 and CDR2: SGHRS, YFSETQ. The CDR3 nucleotides are TGCGCCAGCAGCTTGGCTGGCACGATCAATGAAAAACTGTTTTTT. Protein product: CASSLAGTINEKLFF.